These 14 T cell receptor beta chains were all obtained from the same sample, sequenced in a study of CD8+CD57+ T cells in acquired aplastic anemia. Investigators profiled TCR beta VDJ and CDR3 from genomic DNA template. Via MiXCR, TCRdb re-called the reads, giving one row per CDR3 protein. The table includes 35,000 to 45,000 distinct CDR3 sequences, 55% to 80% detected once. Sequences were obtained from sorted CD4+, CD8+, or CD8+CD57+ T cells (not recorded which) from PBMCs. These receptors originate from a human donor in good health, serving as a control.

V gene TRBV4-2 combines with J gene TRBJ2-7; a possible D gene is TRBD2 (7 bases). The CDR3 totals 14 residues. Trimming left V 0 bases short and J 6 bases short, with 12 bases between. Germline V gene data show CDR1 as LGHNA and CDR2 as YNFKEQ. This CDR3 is CASSQDDGGLEQYF. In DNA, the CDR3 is TGTGCCAGCAGCCAAGATGACGGGGGGCTCGAGCAGTACTTC.

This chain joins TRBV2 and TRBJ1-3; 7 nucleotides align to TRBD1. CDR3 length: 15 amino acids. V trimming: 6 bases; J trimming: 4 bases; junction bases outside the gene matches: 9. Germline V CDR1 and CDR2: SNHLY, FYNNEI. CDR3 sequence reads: CASRKTGTAGNTIYF. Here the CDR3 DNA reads TGTGCCAGCAGGAAAACCGGGACAGCAGGAAACACCATATATTTT.

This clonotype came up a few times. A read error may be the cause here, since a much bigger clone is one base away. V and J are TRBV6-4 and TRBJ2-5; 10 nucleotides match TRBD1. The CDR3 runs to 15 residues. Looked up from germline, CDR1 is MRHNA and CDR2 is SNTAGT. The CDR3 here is CACSDRTGGQETQYF. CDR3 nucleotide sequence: TGTGCCTGCAGTGACCGGACAGGGGGGCAAGAGACCCAGTACTTC.

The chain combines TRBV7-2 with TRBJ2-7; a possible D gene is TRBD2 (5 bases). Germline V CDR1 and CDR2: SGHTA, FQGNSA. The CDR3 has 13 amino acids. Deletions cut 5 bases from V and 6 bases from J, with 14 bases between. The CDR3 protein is CASSAGRSGEQYF. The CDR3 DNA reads TGTGCCAGCAGCGCAGGACGGAGCGGCGAGCAGTACTTC.

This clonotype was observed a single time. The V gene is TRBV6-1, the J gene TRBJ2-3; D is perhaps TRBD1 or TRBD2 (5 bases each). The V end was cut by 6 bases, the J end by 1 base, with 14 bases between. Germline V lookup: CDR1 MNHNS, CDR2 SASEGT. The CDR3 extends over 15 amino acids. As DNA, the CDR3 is TGTGCCAGCAGCGTACGCCAGGGAGGCACAGATACGCAGTATTTT. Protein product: CASSVRQGGTDTQYF.

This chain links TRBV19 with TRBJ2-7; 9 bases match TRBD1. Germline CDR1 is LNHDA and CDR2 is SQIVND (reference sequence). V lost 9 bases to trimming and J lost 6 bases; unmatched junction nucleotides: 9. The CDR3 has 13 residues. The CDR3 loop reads CASNEGTGIEQYF. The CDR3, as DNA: TGTGCCAGCAACGAAGGGACAGGGATCGAGCAGTACTTC.

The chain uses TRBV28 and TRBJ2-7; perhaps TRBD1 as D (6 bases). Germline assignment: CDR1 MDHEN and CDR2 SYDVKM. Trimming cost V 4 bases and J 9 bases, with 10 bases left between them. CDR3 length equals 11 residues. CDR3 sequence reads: CASSSDSVQYF. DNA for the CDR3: TGTGCCAGCAGTTCGGACAGCGTGCAGTACTTC.

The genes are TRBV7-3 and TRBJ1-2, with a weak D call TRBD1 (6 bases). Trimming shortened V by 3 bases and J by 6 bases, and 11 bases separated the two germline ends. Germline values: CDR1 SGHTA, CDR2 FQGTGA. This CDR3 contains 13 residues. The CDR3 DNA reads TGTGCCAGCAGCTTTTCTCAGGGGAATGGCTACACCTTC. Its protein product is CASSFSQGNGYTF.

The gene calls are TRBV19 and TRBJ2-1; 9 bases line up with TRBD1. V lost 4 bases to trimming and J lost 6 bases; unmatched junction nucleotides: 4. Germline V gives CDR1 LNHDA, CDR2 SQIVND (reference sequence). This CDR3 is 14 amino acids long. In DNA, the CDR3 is TGTGCCAGTAGTAGTTCGACAGGGGGCAATGAGCAGTTCTTC. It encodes CASSSSTGGNEQFF.

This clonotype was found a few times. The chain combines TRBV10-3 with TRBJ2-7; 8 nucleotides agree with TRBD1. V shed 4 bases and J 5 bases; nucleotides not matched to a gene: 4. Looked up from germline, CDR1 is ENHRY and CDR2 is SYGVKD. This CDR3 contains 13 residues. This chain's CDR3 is CAISGTGYHEQYF. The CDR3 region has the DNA TGTGCCATCAGTGGGACAGGGTACCACGAGCAGTACTTC.

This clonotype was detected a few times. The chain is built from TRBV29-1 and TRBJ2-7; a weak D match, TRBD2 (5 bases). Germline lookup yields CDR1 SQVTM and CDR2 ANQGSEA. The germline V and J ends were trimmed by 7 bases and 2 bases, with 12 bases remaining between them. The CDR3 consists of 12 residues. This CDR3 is CSARGNPYEQYF. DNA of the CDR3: TGCAGCGCTCGGGGAAACCCCTACGAGCAGTACTTC.

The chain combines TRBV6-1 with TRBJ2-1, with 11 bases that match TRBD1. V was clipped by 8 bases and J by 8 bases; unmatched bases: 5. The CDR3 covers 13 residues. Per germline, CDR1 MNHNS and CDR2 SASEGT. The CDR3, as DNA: TGTGCCAGCCTAGGGACAGGGGGTGATGAGCAGTTCTTC. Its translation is CASLGTGGDEQFF.

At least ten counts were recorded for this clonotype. This chain's CDR3 is CASSTGTGELFF. The CDR3 DNA sequence: TGTGCCAGCAGCACAGGTACCGGGGAGCTGTTTTTT. This chain uses TRBV12-3 or TRBV12-4 with TRBJ2-2; perhaps TRBD1 as D (5 bases). This CDR3 is 12 amino acids long. Trimming pared 6 bases from V and 5 bases from J, leaving 7 bases between.

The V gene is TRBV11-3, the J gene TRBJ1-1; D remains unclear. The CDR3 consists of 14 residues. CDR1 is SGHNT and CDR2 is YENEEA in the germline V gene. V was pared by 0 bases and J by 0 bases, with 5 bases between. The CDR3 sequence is CASSLERLNTEAFF. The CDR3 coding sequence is TGTGCCAGCAGCTTAGAACGGCTGAACACTGAAGCTTTCTTT. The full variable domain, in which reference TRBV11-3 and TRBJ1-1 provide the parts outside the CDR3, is EAGVVQSPRYKIIEKKQPVAFWCNPISGHNTLYWYLQNLGQGPELLIRYENEEAVDDSQLPKDRFSAERLKGVDSTLKIQPAELGDSAVYLCASSLERLNTEAFFGQGTRLTVV.